This section outlines one TCR beta chain sequence together with its context. What it recognizes is unknown. The data derive from a study of cytomegalovirus exposure and HLA in healthy donors. Study-wide findings and caveats: Sequence variants that were highly shared formed a cluster that was likely a sequencing artifact.

The PCR employed 60 Vbeta primers together with 13 Jbeta primers. The table came from immunoSEQ multiplex PCR; TCRdb's copy has only in-frame clones and leaves some out. This table holds 100,000 to 150,000 clones, around four fifths found once. Looked up from germline, CDR1 is SGHTA and CDR2 is FQGNSA. CDR3 size: 14 residues. V dropped 1 base and J dropped 9 bases, with 14 bases sitting between them. The chain has TRBV7-2 and TRBJ2-3; D call uncertain. Source material: PBMCs. The receptor was derived from a woman aged 40 to 49 in good health and CMV-seropositive. In DNA, the CDR3 is TGTGCCAGCAGCTTAGTCGTAACTAAGGAGACGCAGTATTTT. Protein: CASSLVVTKETQYF.